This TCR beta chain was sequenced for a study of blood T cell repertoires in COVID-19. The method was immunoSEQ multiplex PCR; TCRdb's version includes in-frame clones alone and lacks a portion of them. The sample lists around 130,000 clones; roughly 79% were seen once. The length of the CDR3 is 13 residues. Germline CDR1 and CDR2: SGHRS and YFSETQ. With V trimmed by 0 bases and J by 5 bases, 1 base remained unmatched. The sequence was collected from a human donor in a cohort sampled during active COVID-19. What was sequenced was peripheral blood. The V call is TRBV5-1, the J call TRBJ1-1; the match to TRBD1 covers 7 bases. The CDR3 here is CASSLGTGTEAFF. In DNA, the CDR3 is TGCGCCAGCAGCTTGGGGACAGGAACTGAAGCTTTCTTT. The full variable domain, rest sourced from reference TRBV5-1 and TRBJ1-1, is KAGVTQTPRYLIKTRGQQVTLSCSPISGHRSVSWYQQTPGQGLQFLFEYFSETQRNKGNFPGRFSGRQFSNSRSEMNVSTLELGDSALYLCASSLGTGTEAFFGQGTRLTVV.